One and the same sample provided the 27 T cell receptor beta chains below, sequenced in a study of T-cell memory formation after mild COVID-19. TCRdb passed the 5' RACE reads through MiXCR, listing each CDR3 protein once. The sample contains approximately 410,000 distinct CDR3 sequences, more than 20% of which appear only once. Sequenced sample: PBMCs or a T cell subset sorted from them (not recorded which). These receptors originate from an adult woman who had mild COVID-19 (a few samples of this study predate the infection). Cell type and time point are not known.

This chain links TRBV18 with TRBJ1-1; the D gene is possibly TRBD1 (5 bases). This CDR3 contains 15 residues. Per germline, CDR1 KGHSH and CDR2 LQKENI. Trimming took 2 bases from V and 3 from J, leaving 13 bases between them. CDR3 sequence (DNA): TGTGCCAGCTCACCAGAGGCAGGGTTCTACACTGAAGCTTTCTTT. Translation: CASSPEAGFYTEAFF. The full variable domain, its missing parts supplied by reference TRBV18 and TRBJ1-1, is NAGVMQNPRHLVRRRGQEARLRCSPMKGHSHVYWYRQLPEEGLKFMVYLQKENIIDESGMPKERFSAEFPKEGPSILRIQQVVRGDSAAYFCASSPEAGFYTEAFFGQGTRLTVV.

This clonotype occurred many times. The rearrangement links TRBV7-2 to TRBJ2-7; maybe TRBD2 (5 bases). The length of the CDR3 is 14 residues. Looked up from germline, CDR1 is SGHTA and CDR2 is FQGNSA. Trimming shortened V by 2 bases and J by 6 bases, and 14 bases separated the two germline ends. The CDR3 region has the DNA TGTGCCAGCAGCTTACACGGCGGGTCCGGCGAGCAGTACTTC. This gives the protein CASSLHGGSGEQYF.

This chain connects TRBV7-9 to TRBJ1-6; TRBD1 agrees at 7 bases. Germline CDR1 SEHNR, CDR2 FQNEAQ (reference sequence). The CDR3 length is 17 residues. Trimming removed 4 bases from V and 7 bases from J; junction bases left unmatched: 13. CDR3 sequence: CASSSRDRGKYNSPLHF. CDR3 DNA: TGTGCCAGCAGCTCCCGGGACAGAGGAAAATACAATTCACCCCTCCACTTT.

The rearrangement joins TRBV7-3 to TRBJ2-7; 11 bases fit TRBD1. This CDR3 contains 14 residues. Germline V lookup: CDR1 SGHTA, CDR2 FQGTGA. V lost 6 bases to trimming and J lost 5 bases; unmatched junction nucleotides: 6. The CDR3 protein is CASSYGTGGDEQYF. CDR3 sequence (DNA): TGTGCCAGCAGTTACGGGACAGGGGGAGACGAGCAGTACTTC.

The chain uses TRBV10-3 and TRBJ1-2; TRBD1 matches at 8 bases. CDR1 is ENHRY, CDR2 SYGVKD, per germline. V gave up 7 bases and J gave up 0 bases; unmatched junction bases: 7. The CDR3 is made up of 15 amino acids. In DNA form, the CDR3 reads TGTGCCATCAATAGACAGGGGATAGCTAACTATGGCTACACCTTC. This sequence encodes CAINRQGIANYGYTF.

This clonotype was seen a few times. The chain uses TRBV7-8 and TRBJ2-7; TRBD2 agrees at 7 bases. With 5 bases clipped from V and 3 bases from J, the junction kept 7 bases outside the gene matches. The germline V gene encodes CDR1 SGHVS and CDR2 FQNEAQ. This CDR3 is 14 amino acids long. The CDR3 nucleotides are TGTGCCAGCAGCACCTACACTAGCGTCTACGAGCAGTACTTC. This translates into CASSTYTSVYEQYF.

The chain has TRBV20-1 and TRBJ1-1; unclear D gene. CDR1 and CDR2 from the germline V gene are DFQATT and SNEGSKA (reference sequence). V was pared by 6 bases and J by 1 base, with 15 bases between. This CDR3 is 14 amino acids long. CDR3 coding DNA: TGCAGTGCCTACCGGACCCAAAAGAACACTGAAGCTTTCTTT. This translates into CSAYRTQKNTEAFF.

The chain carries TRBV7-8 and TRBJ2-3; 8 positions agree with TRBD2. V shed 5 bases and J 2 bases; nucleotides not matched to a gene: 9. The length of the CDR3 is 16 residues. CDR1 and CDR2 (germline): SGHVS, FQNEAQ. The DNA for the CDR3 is TGTGCCAGCAGCCCGGGTAGCGGGGCCTACACAGATACGCAGTATTTT. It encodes CASSPGSGAYTDTQYF.

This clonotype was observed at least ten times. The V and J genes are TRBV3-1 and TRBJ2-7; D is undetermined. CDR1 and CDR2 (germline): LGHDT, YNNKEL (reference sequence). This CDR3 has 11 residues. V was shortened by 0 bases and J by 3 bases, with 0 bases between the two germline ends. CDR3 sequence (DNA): TGTGCCAGCAGCCAAGACTACGAGCAGTACTTC. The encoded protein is CASSQDYEQYF.

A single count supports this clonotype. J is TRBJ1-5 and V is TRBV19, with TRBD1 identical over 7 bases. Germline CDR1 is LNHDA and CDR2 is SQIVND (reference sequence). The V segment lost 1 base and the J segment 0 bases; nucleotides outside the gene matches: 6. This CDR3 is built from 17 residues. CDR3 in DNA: TGTGCCAGTAGTATAGCCAGGGACAGAGGTAGCAATCAGCCCCAGCATTTT. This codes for CASSIARDRGSNQPQHF.

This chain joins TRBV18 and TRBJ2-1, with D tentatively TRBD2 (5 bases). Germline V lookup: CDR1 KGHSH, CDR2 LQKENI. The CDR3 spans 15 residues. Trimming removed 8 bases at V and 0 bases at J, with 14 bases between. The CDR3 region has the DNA TGTGCCAGCCTAGCTCTCCAGAGCTCCTACAATGAGCAGTTCTTC. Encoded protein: CASLALQSSYNEQFF. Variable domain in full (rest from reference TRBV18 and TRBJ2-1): NAGVMQNPRHLVRRRGQEARLRCSPMKGHSHVYWYRQLPEEGLKFMVYLQKENIIDESGMPKERFSAEFPKEGPSILRIQQVVRGDSAAYFCASLALQSSYNEQFFGPGTRLTVL.

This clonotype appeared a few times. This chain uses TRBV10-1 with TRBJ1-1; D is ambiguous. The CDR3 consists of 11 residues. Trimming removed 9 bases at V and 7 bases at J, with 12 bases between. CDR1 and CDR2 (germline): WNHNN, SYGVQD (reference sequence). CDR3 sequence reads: CASLTGLEAFF. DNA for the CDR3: TGCGCCAGTCTAACTGGACTTGAAGCTTTCTTT.

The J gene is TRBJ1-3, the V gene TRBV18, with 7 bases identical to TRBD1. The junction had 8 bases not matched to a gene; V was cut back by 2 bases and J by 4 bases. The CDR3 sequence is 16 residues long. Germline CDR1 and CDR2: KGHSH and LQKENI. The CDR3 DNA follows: TGTGCCAGCTCACCAGAGACAGGGAAAAGAGGAAACACCATATATTTT. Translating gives CASSPETGKRGNTIYF.

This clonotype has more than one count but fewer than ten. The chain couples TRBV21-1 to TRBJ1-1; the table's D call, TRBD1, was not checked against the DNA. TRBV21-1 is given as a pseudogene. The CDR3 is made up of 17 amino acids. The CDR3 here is CASIHRDRGTMNTEAFF. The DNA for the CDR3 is TGTGCCAGCATCCACCGGGACAGGGGAACCATGAACACTGAAGCTTTCTTT.

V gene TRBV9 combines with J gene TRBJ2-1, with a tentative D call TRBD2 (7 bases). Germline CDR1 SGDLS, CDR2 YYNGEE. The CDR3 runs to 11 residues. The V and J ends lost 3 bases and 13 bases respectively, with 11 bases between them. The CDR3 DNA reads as TGTGCCAGCAGCGCTGGGGGGGCCCAGTTCTTC. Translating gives CASSAGGAQFF.

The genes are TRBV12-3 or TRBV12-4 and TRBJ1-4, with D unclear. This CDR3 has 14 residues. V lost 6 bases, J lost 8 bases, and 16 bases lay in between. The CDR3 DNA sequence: TGTGCCAGCAGCCCCGCCGGCAGTGGGGAAAAACTGTTTTTT. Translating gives CASSPAGSGEKLFF.

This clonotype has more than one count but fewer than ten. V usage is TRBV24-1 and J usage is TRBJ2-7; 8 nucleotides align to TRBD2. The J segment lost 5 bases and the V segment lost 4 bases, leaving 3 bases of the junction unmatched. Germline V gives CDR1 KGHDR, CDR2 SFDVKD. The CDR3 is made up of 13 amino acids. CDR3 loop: CATSDPGRDEQYF. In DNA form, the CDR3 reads TGTGCCACCAGTGACCCCGGGAGGGACGAGCAGTACTTC.

DNA of the CDR3: TGTGCCAGCAGTCCGAACCGGGAGTCCTACGAGCAGTACTTC. Amino acids: CASSPNRESYEQYF. The gene calls are TRBV12-3 or TRBV12-4 and TRBJ2-7; perhaps TRBD2 as D (6 bases). CDR3 length: 14 amino acids. Trimming removed 5 bases at V and 1 base at J, with 12 bases between.

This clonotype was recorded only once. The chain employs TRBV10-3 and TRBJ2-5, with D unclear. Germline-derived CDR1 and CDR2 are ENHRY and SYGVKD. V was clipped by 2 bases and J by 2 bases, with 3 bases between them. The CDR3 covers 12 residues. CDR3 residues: CAISEGQETQYF. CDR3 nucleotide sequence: TGTGCCATCAGTGAGGGACAAGAGACCCAGTACTTC.

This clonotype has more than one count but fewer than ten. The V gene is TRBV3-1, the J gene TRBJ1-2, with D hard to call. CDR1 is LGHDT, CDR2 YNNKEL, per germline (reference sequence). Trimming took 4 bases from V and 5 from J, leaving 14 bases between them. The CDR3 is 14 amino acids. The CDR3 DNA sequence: TGTGCCAGCAGCCCCCAACTTACGGATTATGGCTACACCTTC. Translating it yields CASSPQLTDYGYTF.

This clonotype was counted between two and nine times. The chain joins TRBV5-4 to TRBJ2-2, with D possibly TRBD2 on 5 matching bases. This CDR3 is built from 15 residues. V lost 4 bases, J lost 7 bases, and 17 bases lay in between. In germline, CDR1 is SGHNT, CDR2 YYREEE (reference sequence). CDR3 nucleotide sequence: TGTGCCAGCAGCCAGAGGACTGGAGCTTTCGGGGAGCTGTTTTTT. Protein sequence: CASSQRTGAFGELFF.

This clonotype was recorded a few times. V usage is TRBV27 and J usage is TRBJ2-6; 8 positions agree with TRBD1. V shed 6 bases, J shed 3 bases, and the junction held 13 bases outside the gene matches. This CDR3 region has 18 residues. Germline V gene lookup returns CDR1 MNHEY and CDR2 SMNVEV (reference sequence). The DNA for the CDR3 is TGTGCCAGCAGGCCCCAGGGGGCGGCAGTATTTGGGGCCAACGTCCTGACTTTC. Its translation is CASRPQGAAVFGANVLTF.

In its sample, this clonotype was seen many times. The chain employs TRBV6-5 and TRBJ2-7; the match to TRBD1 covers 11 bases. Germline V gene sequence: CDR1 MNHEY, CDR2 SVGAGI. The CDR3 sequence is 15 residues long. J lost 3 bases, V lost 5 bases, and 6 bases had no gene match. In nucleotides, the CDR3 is TGTGCCAGCAGTCGGCCGGGACAGGGGGTCTACGAGCAGTACTTC. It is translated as CASSRPGQGVYEQYF.

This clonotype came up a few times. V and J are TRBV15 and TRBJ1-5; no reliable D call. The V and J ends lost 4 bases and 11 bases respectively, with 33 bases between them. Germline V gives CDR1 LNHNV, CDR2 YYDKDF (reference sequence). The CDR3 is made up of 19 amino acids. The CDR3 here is CATSTTLQWPPLDQSAQHF. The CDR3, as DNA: TGTGCCACCAGCACAACCCTCCAGTGGCCTCCTCTAGATCAATCAGCCCAGCATTTT.

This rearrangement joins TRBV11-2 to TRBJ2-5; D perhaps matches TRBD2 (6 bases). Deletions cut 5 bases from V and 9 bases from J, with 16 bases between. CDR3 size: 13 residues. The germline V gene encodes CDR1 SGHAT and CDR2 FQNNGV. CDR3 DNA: TGTGCCAGCAGCGCCGGCCGGGGACTGTCCCAGTACTTC. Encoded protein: CASSAGRGLSQYF.

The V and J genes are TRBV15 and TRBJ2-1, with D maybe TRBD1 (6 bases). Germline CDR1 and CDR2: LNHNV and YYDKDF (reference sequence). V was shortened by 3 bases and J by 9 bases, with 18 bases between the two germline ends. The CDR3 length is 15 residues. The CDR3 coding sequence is TGTGCCACCAGCAGTAGGGACATTTGGAGCGCTGAGCAGTTCTTC. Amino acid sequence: CATSSRDIWSAEQFF.

Here the CDR3 reads CASSLSERGADNEQFF. CDR3 DNA: TGTGCCAGCAGCTTAAGTGAGCGGGGGGCCGACAATGAGCAGTTCTTC. V usage is TRBV7-3 and J usage is TRBJ2-1, with TRBD2 matching 9 bases. Germline V gene sequence: CDR1 SGHTA, CDR2 FQGTGA. Trimming took 1 base from V and 5 from J; bases not matched to a gene: 6. The CDR3 contains 16 residues.